One sample yielded the 30 T cell receptor beta chains listed below, sequenced in a study of T cells in women clearing cervical HPV infection. Only in-frame clones appear in the TCRdb table, and some are missing; sequencing was by immunoSEQ multiplex PCR. The table lists about 32,000 clones. The sample was blood buffy coat. These receptors were collected from a woman aged 18-70 years with a cervical HPV16 infection that either progressed to CIN3+ or cleared (not recorded which).

With regard to this clone: The CDR3 end lies 3 residues beyond the end of the read and is filled in from the germline J gene. J is TRBJ2-3 and V is TRBV19; 12 bases map to TRBD2. V lost 4 bases, J lost 6 bases, and 5 bases stayed unmatched. From germline, CDR1 is LNHDA and CDR2 SQIVND (reference sequence). CDR3 length: 15 amino acids. The CDR3 loop reads CASSTSGTSGDTQYF. CDR3 DNA (partial): TGTGCCAGTAGTACCTCCGGGACTAGCGGGGATACG. The whole variable domain, remainder taken from reference TRBV19 and TRBJ2-3, is DGGITQSPKYLFRKEGQNVTLSCEQNLNHDAMYWYRQDPGQGLRLIYYSQIVNDFQKGDIAEGYSVSREKKESFPLTVTSAQKNPTAFYLCASSTSGTSGDTQYFGPGTRLTVL.

Concerning this clone: From the germline J gene comes the end of the CDR3, since the read stops 3 residues before it. V usage is TRBV2 and J usage is TRBJ2-1; 11 bases align to TRBD2. The germline V gene has CDR1 SNHLY and CDR2 FYNNEI. Trimming cost V 6 bases and J 9 bases; bases outside gene matches: 4. The length of the CDR3 is 13 residues. The part of the CDR3 DNA that was read is TGTGCCAGCAGGGCCACTAGCGGGGGTGAG. Amino acid sequence: CASRATSGGE. The entire CDR3 reads CASRATSGGEQFF.

A remark on this clone: The read finishes 3 residues shy of the CDR3 end, and the germline J gene is used to complete it. The chain has TRBV20-1 and TRBJ2-7; the match to TRBD1 covers 7 bases. The CDR3 covers 13 residues. CDR1 is DFQATT and CDR2 is SNEGSKA in the germline V gene (reference sequence). Losses at the gene ends were 5 bases for V and 1 base for J; bases not matched to a gene: 5. The CDR3 loop reads CSAGRDRSYEQYF. The covered CDR3 bases are TGCAGTGCTGGCCGGGACAGATCCTACGAG.

Comments on this clone: The read terminates 3 residues ahead of where the CDR3 ends, so the germline J gene completes it. The chain is built from TRBV5-1 and TRBJ2-7; D possibly corresponds to TRBD2 (5 bases). The V and J ends lost 0 bases and 0 bases respectively, with 13 bases between them. The germline gives CDR1 SGHRS, CDR2 YFSETQ. This CDR3 is built from 16 residues. CDR3 in amino acids: CASSLDLAVSSYEQYF. CDR3 bases read: TGCGCCAGCAGCTTGGACCTAGCCGTCAGCTCCTACGAG.

The CDR3 spells CATSDKDRATGELFF. Incomplete CDR3 DNA: TGTGCCACCAGTGATAAGGACAGGGCCACCGGGGAG. The chain is built from TRBV24-1 and TRBJ2-2, with 8 bases lining up with TRBD1. The CDR3 goes on 3 residues after the read ends, and that part is filled in from the germline J gene. Germline V gene lookup returns CDR1 KGHDR and CDR2 SFDVKD. The length of the CDR3 is 15 residues. With 3 bases clipped from V and 4 bases from J, the junction kept 3 bases outside the gene matches.

As to this clone: From the germline J gene comes the end of the CDR3, since the read stops 3 residues before it. The V call is TRBV4-1, the J call TRBJ1-1, with a weak D call TRBD1 (5 bases). The CDR3 covers 13 residues. CDR1 and CDR2 (germline): MGHRA, YSYEKL. The CDR3 loop reads CASSYQGWGEAFF. Incomplete CDR3 DNA: TGCGCCAGCAGCTACCAGGGATGGGGCGAA.

Notes on this clone: The CDR3 goes on 3 residues after the read ends, and that part is filled in from the germline J gene. V and J are TRBV18 and TRBJ1-1; no clear D. CDR1 KGHSH and CDR2 LQKENI come from the germline V gene. This CDR3 contains 15 residues. V shed 1 base and J shed 0 bases, with 9 bases lying between them. Here the CDR3 reads CASSPRKGLNTEAFF. The covered CDR3 bases are TGTGCCAGCTCACCACGGAAGGGCCTGAACACTGAA.

This CDR3 reads CASSLIYRVLSGANVLFF. The DNA read from the CDR3 is TGTGCCAGCAGCTTAATTTACAGGGTACTGTCTGGGGCCAACGTG. The chain carries TRBV13 and TRBJ2-2, with TRBD1 as a possible D gene (6 bases). The read gets to within 3 residues of the CDR3 end, and the germline J gene fills in the rest. CDR3 size: 18 residues. The V gene's germline CDR1 is PRHDT and CDR2 FYEKMQ (reference sequence).

Notes on this clone: The DNA ends 3 residues before the CDR3 does, and the rest of the CDR3 is filled in from the germline J gene. V and J are TRBV13 and TRBJ2-3, with D tentatively TRBD2 (7 bases). Germline values: CDR1 PRHDT, CDR2 FYEKMQ (reference sequence). V dropped 5 bases and J dropped 2 bases, with 17 bases sitting between them. This CDR3 region has 16 residues. CDR3 in amino acids: CASSPLRGAPTDTQYF. The sequenced CDR3 bases are TGTGCCAGCAGCCCTCTCCGGGGGGCCCCCACAGATACG.

A word on this clone: The read stops 3 residues short of the end of the CDR3; the missing end is completed from the germline J gene. The chain uses TRBV2 and TRBJ2-2; TRBD1 agrees at 7 bases. The CDR3 sequence is 17 residues long. Germline CDR1 and CDR2: SNHLY and FYNNEI. The junction had 5 bases not matched to a gene; V was cut back by 0 bases and J by 1 base. CDR3 bases read: TGTGCCAGCAGTGAAGCCCTGGGACAGAAGAACACCGGGGAG. The encoded protein is CASSEALGQKNTGE. The complete CDR3 protein is CASSEALGQKNTGELFF.

A remark on this clone: The read falls 3 residues short of the CDR3 end, and the missing part is taken from the germline J gene. The rearrangement joins TRBV9 to TRBJ1-6; no definite D call. V lost 6 bases and J 9 bases, leaving 19 bases between the germline ends. This CDR3 has 15 residues. Germline CDR1 and CDR2: SGDLS and YYNGEE. The CDR3 sequence: CASTPSPKNGSPLHF. Incomplete CDR3 DNA: TGTGCCAGCACCCCAAGTCCCAAAAACGGTTCACCC.

Points on this clone: The read stops 3 residues short of the end of the CDR3; the missing end is completed from the germline J gene. The chain links TRBV4-1 to TRBJ1-6; D is undetermined. Trimming removed 0 bases at V and 7 bases at J, with 10 bases between. CDR1 and CDR2 (germline): MGHRA, YSYEKL. This CDR3 region has 15 residues. This CDR3 reads CASSQEGQENSPLHF. Partial CDR3 DNA: TGCGCCAGCAGCCAAGAAGGTCAGGAGAATTCACCC.

Regarding this clone: The CDR3 end falls 3 residues outside the read, so it is completed with the germline J gene. The V and J genes are TRBV2 and TRBJ1-1; weak D call: TRBD1 (6 bases). Germline CDR1 and CDR2: SNHLY and FYNNEI. V was clipped by 8 bases and J by 0 bases, with 10 bases between them. This CDR3 has 13 residues. CDR3 sequence: CASPWTVNTEAFF. The CDR3 bases that were read are TGTGCCAGCCCGTGGACAGTGAACACTGAA.

To note about this clone: Sequencing ends 3 residues short of the CDR3 end; the germline J gene provides the rest. The chain couples TRBV6-2 or TRBV6-3 to TRBJ2-3; TRBD2 aligns across 7 bases. CDR3 length: 14 residues. In germline, CDR1 is MNHEY, CDR2 SVGEGT. The CDR3 protein is CASSSPGLRGTQYF. Partial CDR3 DNA: TGTGCCAGCAGTTCTCCGGGACTACGGGGGACG.

Comments on this clone: Coverage ceases 3 residues before the CDR3 finishes, and the germline J gene fills in the end. V gene TRBV20-1 combines with J gene TRBJ2-5; 8 bases are a match to TRBD1. The CDR3 covers 12 residues. Unmatched junction bases numbered 2, after V lost 5 bases and J lost 3 bases. Looked up from germline, CDR1 is DFQATT and CDR2 is SNEGSKA (reference sequence). The sequenced part of the CDR3 DNA is TGCAGTGCTCAGGGGGCGAAAGAGACC. Its translation: CSAQGAKET. The complete CDR3 reads CSAQGAKETQYF.

For this clone: The CDR3 is cut off 3 residues early in the read; its end comes from the germline J gene. The rearrangement joins TRBV12-3 or TRBV12-4 to TRBJ2-2; TRBD1 matches 8 bases. J lost 3 bases, V lost 10 bases, and 19 bases had no gene match. This CDR3 spans 18 amino acids. CDR3 DNA, as far as it was read: TGTGCCACTCCCCGGTACGGACAGGGATTTTTGGACACCGGGGAG. Translated, it gives CATPRYGQGFLDTGE. The CDR3 in its entirety is CATPRYGQGFLDTGELFF.

To note about this clone: The read terminates 3 residues ahead of where the CDR3 ends, so the germline J gene completes it. This chain connects TRBV7-2 to TRBJ1-6, with 7 bases that match TRBD1. The CDR3 has 15 residues. The ends lost 7 bases at V and 5 bases at J; junction bases unmatched: 8. The germline V gene encodes CDR1 SGHTA and CDR2 FQGNSA. Incomplete CDR3 DNA: TGTGCCAGCACCGGGACAGCGTCAAATAATTCACCC. Residues: CASTGTASNNSP. The CDR3 as a whole reads CASTGTASNNSPLHF.

Notes on this clone: The read stops 3 residues short of the end of the CDR3; the missing end is completed from the germline J gene. The rearrangement joins TRBV2 to TRBJ1-2, with 8 positions matching TRBD1. CDR1 and CDR2 (germline): SNHLY, FYNNEI. The CDR3 sequence is 14 residues long. Trimming at V came to 11 bases and at J to 5 bases, leaving 13 bases not matched to a gene. The CDR3 sequence: CADSVDRARYGYTF. The CDR3 DNA, read in part, is TGTGCCGACTCCGTGGACAGGGCACGGTATGGC.

About this clone itself: The read gets to within 3 residues of the CDR3 end, and the germline J gene fills in the rest. The chain uses TRBV12-3 or TRBV12-4 and TRBJ1-5; 9 nucleotides match TRBD1. The CDR3 is 14 residues long. V shed 4 bases, J shed 6 bases, and the junction held 4 bases outside the gene matches. CDR3 protein: CASSSGQGGQPQHF. The part of the CDR3 DNA that was read is TGTGCCAGCAGTTCGGGACAGGGAGGTCAGCCC.

Concerning this clone itself: The read ends 3 residues shy of where the CDR3 ends; the end is completed using the germline J gene. The chain combines TRBV13 with TRBJ1-6; 10 bases match TRBD1. This CDR3 region has 16 residues. Germline CDR1 reads PRHDT; CDR2 reads FYEKMQ (reference sequence). With V trimmed by 5 bases and J by 8 bases, 9 bases remained unmatched. Incomplete CDR3 DNA: TGTGCCAGCAGCCACCGAGGGACAGGGGAATATTCACCC. The encoded protein is CASSHRGTGEYSP. The CDR3 in full is CASSHRGTGEYSPLHF.

Comment on this clone: The read terminates 3 residues before the CDR3 end, so the remaining end is supplied by the germline J gene. V gene TRBV12-3 or TRBV12-4 combines with J gene TRBJ2-7; TRBD2 aligns across 9 bases. The CDR3 totals 15 residues. J lost 3 bases, V lost 3 bases, and 6 bases had no gene match. Here the CDR3 reads CASSFRLAGLYEQYF. The DNA read from the CDR3 is TGTGCCAGCAGTTTCAGGCTAGCGGGGCTCTACGAG.

On this clone: The read ends 3 residues shy of where the CDR3 ends; the end is completed using the germline J gene. The rearrangement links TRBV7-9 to TRBJ2-3, with D hard to call. Germline values: CDR1 SEHNR, CDR2 FQNEAQ (reference sequence). V lost 5 bases and J 4 bases, leaving 10 bases between the germline ends. CDR3 length: 13 residues. Incomplete CDR3 DNA: TGTGCCAGCAGCCCCTCTCGCGCAGATACG. As protein: CASSPSRADT. The CDR3 in its entirety is CASSPSRADTQYF.

A remark on this clone: The CDR3 end falls 3 residues outside the read, so it is completed with the germline J gene. The chain employs TRBV18 and TRBJ1-5; 8 bases map to TRBD1. V shed 3 bases and J 5 bases; nucleotides not matched to a gene: 0. Per the germline V gene, CDR1 is KGHSH and CDR2 is LQKENI. The CDR3 is 13 amino acids. The CDR3 bases that were read are TGTGCCAGCTCACCGGACAGGGATCAGCCC. Translated, it gives CASSPDRDQP. The complete CDR3 reads CASSPDRDQPQHF.

As for this clone: The sequence runs out 3 residues before the end of the CDR3; the remainder is reconstructed from the germline J gene. The chain couples TRBV20-1 to TRBJ2-1; D is perhaps TRBD1 (6 bases). The CDR3 sequence is 20 residues long. With 2 bases removed from V and 4 bases from J, the gap between germline ends came to 30 bases. Germline lookup yields CDR1 DFQATT and CDR2 SNEGSKA (reference sequence). Partial CDR3 DNA: TGCAGTGCTAGATCAACCTTCAGGGGAACCCAGGCGGATGCATACAATGAG. Its protein is CSARSTFRGTQADAYNE. In full, the CDR3 is CSARSTFRGTQADAYNEQFF.

Concerning this clone: The CDR3 end falls 3 residues outside the read, so it is completed with the germline J gene. The chain employs TRBV11-2 and TRBJ2-7; TRBD2 is a possible D gene (5 bases). Germline V gene sequence: CDR1 SGHAT, CDR2 FQNNGV. The CDR3 length is 13 residues. V was trimmed by 1 base and J by 6 bases, leaving 10 bases between them. The sequenced part of the CDR3 DNA is TGTGCCAGCAGCTTAGGGGTCACTAGCGAG. Translation gives CASSLGVTSE. The whole CDR3 sequence is CASSLGVTSEQYF.

The CDR3 DNA, read in part, is TGTGCCTGGACCACGGCGGGGGCTGGGCAGCCC. Its protein is CAWTTAGAGQP. The full CDR3 protein is CAWTTAGAGQPQHF. The chain uses TRBV30 and TRBJ1-5; D possibly corresponds to TRBD1 (6 bases). With the read ending 3 residues before the CDR3 end, the germline J gene is used to fill in that end. Trimming pared 4 bases from V and 7 bases from J, leaving 17 bases between. The CDR3 has 14 residues. Looked up from germline, CDR1 is GTSNPN and CDR2 is SVGIG (reference sequence).

This CDR3 is CASSKTGRNSPLHF. The sequenced CDR3 bases are TGTGCCAGCAGCAAGACAGGGCGGAATTCACCC. V gene TRBV3-1 (or the pseudogene TRBV3-2) combines with J gene TRBJ1-6; TRBD1 matches 7 bases. Coverage ceases 3 residues before the CDR3 finishes, and the germline J gene fills in the end. Germline loops: CDR1 LGHDT, CDR2 YNNKEL (reference sequence). The ends lost 5 bases at V and 7 bases at J; junction bases unmatched: 5. The length of the CDR3 is 14 residues.

As concerns this clone: The DNA ends 3 residues before the CDR3 does, and the rest of the CDR3 is filled in from the germline J gene. V and J are TRBV6-2 or TRBV6-3 and TRBJ2-5; TRBD2 matches 8 bases. Germline V gives CDR1 MNHEY, CDR2 SVGEGT. CDR3 length equals 17 residues. The V gene end was trimmed by 5 bases and the J gene end by 3 bases; junction bases not matched to a gene: 14. The CDR3 is CASSNPAWGTREETQYF. The covered CDR3 bases are TGTGCCAGCAGTAACCCCGCCTGGGGGACTAGGGAAGAGACC.

As concerns this clone: Coverage ceases 3 residues before the CDR3 finishes, and the germline J gene fills in the end. V and J are TRBV7-9 and TRBJ2-1; D perhaps matches TRBD1 (5 bases). CDR3 length equals 14 residues. V was shortened by 5 bases and J by 7 bases, with 15 bases between the two germline ends. Germline V gene lookup returns CDR1 SEHNR and CDR2 FQNEAQ (reference sequence). The CDR3 DNA, read in part, is TGTGCCAGCAGCACCCCCCAAGGGGTTAATGAG. Translating gives CASSTPQGVNE. The whole CDR3 is CASSTPQGVNEQFF. Full variable domain (rest looked up from reference TRBV7-9 and TRBJ2-1): DTGVSQNPRHKITKRGQNVTFRCDPISEHNRLYWYRQTLGQGPEFLTYFQNEAQLEKSRLLSDRFSAERPKGSFSTLEIQRTEQGDSAMYLCASSTPQGVNEQFFGPGTRLTVL.

In the case of this clone: The read ends 3 residues shy of where the CDR3 ends; the end is completed using the germline J gene. The J gene is TRBJ2-2, the V gene TRBV13, with 11 bases fitting TRBD1. From germline, CDR1 is PRHDT and CDR2 FYEKMQ (reference sequence). This CDR3 has 20 amino acids. Partial CDR3 DNA: TGTGCCAGCAGCCAGAAGGCCTCCGGGACAGGGGGTTCTGGGGCCAACGTG. As protein: CASSQKASGTGGSGANV. The whole CDR3 protein reads CASSQKASGTGGSGANVLFF.